What follows is one T cell receptor (beta chain) and its context. As yet, its antigen is unknown. This specimen belongs to a study of response to subunit inactivated influenza vaccine. Study-wide findings and caveats: That few new T cells are recruited by each seasonal influenza vaccination was the authors' suggestion.

One entry per CDR3 protein results from TCRdb running MiXCR on the RT-PCR reads. The sample yields fewer than 550,000 distinct CDR3 sequences, less than 30% seen once. V was clipped by 6 bases and J by 4 bases, with 8 bases between them. Germline CDR1 and CDR2: ENHRY and SYGVKD. The CDR3 loop spans 12 amino acids. The sample here was CD4+ T cells sorted from PBMCs, taken about 5 days after vaccination. The sequence came from a man aged 50 to 59 who received an inactivated influenza vaccine. The J gene is TRBJ2-3, the V gene TRBV10-3; D uncertain. The chain's CDR3 is CAIRDPPDTQYF. The CDR3 coding sequence is TGTGCCATCAGGGACCCCCCAGATACGCAGTATTTT.